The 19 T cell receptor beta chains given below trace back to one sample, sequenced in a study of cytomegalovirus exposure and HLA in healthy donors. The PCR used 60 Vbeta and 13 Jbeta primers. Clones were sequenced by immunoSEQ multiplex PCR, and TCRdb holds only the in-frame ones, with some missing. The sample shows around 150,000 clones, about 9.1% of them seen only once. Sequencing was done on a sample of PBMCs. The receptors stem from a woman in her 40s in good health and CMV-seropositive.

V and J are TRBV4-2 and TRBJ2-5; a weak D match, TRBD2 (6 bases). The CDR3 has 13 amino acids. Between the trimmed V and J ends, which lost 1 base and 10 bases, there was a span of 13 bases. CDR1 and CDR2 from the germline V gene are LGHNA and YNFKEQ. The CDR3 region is CASSQATPGLQYF. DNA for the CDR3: TGTGCCAGCAGCCAAGCGACTCCGGGACTCCAGTACTTC.

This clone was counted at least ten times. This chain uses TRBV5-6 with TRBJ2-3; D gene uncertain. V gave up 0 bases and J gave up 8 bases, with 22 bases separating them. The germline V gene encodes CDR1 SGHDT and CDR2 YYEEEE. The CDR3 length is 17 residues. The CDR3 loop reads CASSLEDLGFSRATQYF. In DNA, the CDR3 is TGTGCCAGCAGCTTGGAAGACCTCGGGTTCTCCCGAGCTACGCAGTATTTT. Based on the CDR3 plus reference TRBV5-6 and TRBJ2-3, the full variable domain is DAGVTQSPTHLIKTRGQQVTLRCSPKSGHDTVSWYQQALGQGPQFIFQYYEEEERQRGNFPDRFSGHQFPNYSSELNVNALLLGDSALYLCASSLEDLGFSRATQYFGPGTRLTVL.

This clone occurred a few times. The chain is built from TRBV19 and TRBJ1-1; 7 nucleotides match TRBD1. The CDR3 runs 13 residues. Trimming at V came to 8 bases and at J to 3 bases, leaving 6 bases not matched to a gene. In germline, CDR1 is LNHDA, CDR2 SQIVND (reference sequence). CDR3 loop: CASSSDRDTEAFF. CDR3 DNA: TGTGCCAGTTCCTCTGACAGGGACACTGAAGCTTTCTTT.

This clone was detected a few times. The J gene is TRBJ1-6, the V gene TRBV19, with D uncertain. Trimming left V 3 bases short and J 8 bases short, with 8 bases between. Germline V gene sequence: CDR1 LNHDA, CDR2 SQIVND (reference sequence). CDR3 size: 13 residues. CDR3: CASSIDWDSPLHF. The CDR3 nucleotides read TGTGCCAGTAGTATCGACTGGGATTCACCCCTCCACTTT.

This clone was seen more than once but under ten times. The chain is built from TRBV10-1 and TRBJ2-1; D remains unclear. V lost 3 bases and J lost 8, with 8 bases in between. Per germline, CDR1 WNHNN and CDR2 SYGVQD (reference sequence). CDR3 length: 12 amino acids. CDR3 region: CASSDSQDEQFF. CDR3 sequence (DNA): TGCGCCAGCAGTGATTCTCAGGATGAGCAGTTCTTC.

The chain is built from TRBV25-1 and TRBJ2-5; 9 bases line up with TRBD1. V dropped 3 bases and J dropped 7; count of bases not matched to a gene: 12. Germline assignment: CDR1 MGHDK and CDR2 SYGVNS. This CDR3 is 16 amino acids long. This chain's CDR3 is CASSDLGQGKGGTQYF. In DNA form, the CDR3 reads TGTGCCAGCAGTGACTTAGGACAGGGGAAGGGGGGGACCCAGTACTTC.

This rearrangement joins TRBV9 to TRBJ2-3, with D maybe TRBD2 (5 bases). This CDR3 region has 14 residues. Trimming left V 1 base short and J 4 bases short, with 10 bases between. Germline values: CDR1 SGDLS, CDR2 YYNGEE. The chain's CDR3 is CASSVTLAADTQYF. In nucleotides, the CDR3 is TGTGCCAGCAGCGTAACGCTAGCCGCAGATACGCAGTATTTT.

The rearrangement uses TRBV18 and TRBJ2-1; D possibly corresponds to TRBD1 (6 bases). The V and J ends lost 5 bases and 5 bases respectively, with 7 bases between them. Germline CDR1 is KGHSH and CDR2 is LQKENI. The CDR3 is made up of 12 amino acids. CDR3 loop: CASSTGNNEQFF. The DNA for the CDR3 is TGTGCCAGCTCAACAGGGAACAATGAGCAGTTCTTC. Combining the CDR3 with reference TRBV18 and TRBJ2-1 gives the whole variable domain NAGVMQNPRHLVRRRGQEARLRCSPMKGHSHVYWYRQLPEEGLKFMVYLQKENIIDESGMPKERFSAEFPKEGPSILRIQQVVRGDSAAYFCASSTGNNEQFFGPGTRLTVL.

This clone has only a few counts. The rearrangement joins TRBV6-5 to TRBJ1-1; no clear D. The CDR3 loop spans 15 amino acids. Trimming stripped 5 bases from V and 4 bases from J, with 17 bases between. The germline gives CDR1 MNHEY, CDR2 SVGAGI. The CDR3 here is CASSPQTIRGTEAFF. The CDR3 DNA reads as TGTGCCAGCAGTCCCCAGACCATCCGGGGCACTGAAGCTTTCTTT.

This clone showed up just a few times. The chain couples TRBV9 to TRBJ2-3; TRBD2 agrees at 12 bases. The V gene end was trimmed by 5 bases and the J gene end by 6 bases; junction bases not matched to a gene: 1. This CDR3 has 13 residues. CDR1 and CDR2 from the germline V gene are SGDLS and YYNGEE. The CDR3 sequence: CASSTSGGDTQYF. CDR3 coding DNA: TGTGCCAGCAGTACTAGCGGGGGGGATACGCAGTATTTT.

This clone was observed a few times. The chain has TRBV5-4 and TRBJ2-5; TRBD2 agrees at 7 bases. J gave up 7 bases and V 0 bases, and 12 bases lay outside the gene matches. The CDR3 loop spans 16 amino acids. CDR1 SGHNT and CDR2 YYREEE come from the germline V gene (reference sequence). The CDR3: CASSLAGVTPGGTQYF. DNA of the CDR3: TGTGCCAGCAGCTTGGCGGGCGTTACTCCGGGGGGGACCCAGTACTTC.

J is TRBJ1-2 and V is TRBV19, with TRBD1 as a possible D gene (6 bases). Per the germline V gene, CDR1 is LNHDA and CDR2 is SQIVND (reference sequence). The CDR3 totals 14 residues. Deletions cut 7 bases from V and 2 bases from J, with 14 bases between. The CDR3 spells CASNPDRLNYGYTF. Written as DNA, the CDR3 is TGTGCCAGTAACCCCGACAGGTTAAACTATGGCTACACCTTC.

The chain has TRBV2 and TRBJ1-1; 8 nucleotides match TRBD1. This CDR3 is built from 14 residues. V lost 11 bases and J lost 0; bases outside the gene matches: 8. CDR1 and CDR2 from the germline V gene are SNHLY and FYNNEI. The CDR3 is CAGGTGKLNTEAFF. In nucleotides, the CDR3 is TGTGCCGGAGGGACAGGTAAGCTGAACACTGAAGCTTTCTTT.

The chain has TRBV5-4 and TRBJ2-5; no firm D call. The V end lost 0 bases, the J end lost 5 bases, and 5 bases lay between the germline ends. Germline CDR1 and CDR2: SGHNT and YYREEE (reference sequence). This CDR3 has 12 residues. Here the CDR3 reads CASSLGEETQYF. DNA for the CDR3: TGTGCCAGCAGCTTGGGAGAGGAGACCCAGTACTTC. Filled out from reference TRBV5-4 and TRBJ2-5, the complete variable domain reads ETGVTQSPTHLIKTRGQQVTLRCSSQSGHNTVSWYQQALGQGPQFIFQYYREEENGRGNFPPRFSGLQFPNYSSELNVNALELDDSALYLCASSLGEETQYFGPGTRLLVL.

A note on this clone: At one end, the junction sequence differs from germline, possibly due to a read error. The CDR3 DNA is TGTGCCAGCAGTGACATGGGGAGAGACACTGATGCTTTCTTT. Translating gives CASSDMGRDTDAFF. The genes are TRBV25-1 and TRBJ1-1; D ambiguous. There are 14 residues in the CDR3. CDR1 is MGHDK, CDR2 SYGVNS, per germline.

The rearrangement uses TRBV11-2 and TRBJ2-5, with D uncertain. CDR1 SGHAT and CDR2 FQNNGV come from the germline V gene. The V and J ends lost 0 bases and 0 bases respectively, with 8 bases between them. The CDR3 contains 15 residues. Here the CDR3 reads CASSLDLSYQETQYF. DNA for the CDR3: TGTGCCAGCAGCTTAGATTTATCGTACCAAGAGACCCAGTACTTC. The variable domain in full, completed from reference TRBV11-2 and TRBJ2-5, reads EAGVAQSPRYKIIEKRQSVAFWCNPISGHATLYWYQQILGQGPKLLIQFQNNGVVDDSQLPKDRFSAERLKGVDSTLKIQPAKLEDSAVYLCASSLDLSYQETQYFGPGTRLLVL.

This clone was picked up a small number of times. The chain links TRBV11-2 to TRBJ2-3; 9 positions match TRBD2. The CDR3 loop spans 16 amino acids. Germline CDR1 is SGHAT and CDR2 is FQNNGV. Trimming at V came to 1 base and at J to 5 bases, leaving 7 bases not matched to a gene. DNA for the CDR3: TGTGCCAGCAGCTTAGTCCAAGGCGGGGGGGGAGATACGCAGTATTTT. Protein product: CASSLVQGGGGDTQYF.

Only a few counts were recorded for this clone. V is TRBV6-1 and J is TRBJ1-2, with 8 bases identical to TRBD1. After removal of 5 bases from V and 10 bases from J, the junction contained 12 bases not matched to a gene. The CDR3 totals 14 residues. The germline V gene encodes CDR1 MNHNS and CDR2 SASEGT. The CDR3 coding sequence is TGTGCCAGCAGTTCCACTCCGGGACAGGCCTTCTACACCTTC. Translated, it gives CASSSTPGQAFYTF.

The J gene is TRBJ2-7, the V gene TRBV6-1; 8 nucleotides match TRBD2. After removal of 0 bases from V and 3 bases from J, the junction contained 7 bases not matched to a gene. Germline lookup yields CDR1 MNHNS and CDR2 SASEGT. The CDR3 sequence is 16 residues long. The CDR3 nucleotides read TGTGCCAGCAGTGAAGCGTCTTGGGCGGGGGGCTACGAGCAGTACTTC. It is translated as CASSEASWAGGYEQYF.